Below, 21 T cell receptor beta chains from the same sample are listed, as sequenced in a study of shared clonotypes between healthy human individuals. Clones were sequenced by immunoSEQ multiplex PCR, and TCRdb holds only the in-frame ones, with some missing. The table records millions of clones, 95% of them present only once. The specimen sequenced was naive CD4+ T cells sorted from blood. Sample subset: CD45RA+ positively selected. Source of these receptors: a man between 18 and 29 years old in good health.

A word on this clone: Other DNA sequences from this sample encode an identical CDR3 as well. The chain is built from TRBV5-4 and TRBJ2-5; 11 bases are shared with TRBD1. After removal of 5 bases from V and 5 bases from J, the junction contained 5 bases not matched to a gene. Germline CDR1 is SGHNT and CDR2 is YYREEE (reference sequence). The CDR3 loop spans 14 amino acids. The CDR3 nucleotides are TGTGCCAGCAGTCGGGACAGGGGGTGGGAGACCCAGTACTTC. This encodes CASSRDRGWETQYF. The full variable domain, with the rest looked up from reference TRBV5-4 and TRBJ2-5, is ETGVTQSPTHLIKTRGQQVTLRCSSQSGHNTVSWYQQALGQGPQFIFQYYREEENGRGNFPPRFSGLQFPNYSSELNVNALELDDSALYLCASSRDRGWETQYFGPGTRLLVL.

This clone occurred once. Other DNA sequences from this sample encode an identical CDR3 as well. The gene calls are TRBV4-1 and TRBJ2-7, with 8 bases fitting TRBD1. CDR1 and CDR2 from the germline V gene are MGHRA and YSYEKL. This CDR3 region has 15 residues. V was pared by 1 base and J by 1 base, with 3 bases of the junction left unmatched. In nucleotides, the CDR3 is TGCGCCAGCAGCCAAGCCGGGACAGGTTCCTACGAGCAGTACTTC. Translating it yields CASSQAGTGSYEQYF.

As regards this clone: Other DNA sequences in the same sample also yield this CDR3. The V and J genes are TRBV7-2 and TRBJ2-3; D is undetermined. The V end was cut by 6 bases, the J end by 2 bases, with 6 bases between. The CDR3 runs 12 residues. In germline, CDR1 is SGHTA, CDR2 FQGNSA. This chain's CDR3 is CASRLNTDTQYF. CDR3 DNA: TGTGCCAGCAGACTAAACACAGATACGCAGTATTTT.

The CDR3 region has the DNA TGCGCCAGCAGTGAGGCAGGGGGCGCGAATGAAAAACTGTTTTTT. It specifies CASSEAGGANEKLFF. The chain combines TRBV10-2 with TRBJ1-4; 8 bases line up with TRBD1. The CDR3 consists of 15 residues. Trimming cost V 2 bases and J 5 bases; bases outside gene matches: 4. Looked up from germline, CDR1 is WSHSY and CDR2 is SAAADI.

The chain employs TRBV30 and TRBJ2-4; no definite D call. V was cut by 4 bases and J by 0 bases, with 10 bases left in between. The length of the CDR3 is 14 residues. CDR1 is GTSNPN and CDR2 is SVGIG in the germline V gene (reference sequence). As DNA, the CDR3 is TGTGCCTGGAAACATCCTCTAGCCAAAAACATTCAGTACTTC. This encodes CAWKHPLAKNIQYF. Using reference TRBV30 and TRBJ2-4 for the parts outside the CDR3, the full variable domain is SQTIHQWPATLVQPVGSPLSLECTVEGTSNPNLYWYRQAAGRGLQLLFYSVGIGQISSEVPQNLSASRPQDRQFILSSKKLLLSDSGFYLCAWKHPLAKNIQYFGAGTRLSVL.

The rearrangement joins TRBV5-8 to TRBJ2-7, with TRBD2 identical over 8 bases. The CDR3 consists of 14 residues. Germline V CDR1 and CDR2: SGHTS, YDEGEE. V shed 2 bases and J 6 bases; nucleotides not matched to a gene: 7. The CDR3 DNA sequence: TGTGCCAGCAGCTTCAAAGCGGGAGCGTCCGAGCAGTACTTC. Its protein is CASSFKAGASEQYF.

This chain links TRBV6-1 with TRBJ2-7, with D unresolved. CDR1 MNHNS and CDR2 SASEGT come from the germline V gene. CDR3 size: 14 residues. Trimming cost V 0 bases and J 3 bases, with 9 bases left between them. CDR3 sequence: CASSEAWEVYEQYF. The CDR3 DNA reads TGTGCCAGCAGTGAAGCCTGGGAAGTCTACGAGCAGTACTTC.

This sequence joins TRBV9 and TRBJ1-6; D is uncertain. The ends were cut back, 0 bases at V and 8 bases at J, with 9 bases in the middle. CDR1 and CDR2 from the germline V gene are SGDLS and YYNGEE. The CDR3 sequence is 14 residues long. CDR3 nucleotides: TGTGCCAGCAGCGTAGATCCCGCGGATTCACCCCTCCACTTT. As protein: CASSVDPADSPLHF.

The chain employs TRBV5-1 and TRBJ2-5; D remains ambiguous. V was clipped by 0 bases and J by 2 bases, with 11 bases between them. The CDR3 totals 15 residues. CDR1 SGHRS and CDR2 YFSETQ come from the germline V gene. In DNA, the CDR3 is TGCGCCAGCAGCTTGGGGCGAAACCCTCAAGAGACCCAGTACTTC. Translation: CASSLGRNPQETQYF.

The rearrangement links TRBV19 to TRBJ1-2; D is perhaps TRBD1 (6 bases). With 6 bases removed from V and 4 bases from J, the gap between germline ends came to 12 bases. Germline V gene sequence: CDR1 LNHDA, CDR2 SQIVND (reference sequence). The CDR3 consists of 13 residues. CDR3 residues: CASRPDRSYGYTF. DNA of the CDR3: TGTGCCAGTAGACCAGACAGGAGCTATGGCTACACCTTC.

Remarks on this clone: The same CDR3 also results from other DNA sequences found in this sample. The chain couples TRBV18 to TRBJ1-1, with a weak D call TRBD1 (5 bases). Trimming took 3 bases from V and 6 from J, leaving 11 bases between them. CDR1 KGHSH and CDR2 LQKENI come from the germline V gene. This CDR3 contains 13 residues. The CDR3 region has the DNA TGTGCCAGCTCACCCACAGGTTCGCCTGAAGCTTTCTTT. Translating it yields CASSPTGSPEAFF.

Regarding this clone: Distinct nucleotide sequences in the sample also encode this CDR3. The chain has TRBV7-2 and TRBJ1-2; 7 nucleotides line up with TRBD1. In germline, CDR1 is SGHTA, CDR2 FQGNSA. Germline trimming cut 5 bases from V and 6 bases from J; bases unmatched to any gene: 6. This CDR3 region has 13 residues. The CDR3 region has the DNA TGTGCCAGCAGCCTACGACAGGGAGATGGCTACACCTTC. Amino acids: CASSLRQGDGYTF.

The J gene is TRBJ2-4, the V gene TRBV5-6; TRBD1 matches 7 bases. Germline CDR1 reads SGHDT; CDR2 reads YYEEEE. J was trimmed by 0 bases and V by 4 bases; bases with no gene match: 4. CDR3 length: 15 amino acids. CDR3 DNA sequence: TGTGCCAGCAGCCCGGGACAGAAAGCCAAAAACATTCAGTACTTC. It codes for CASSPGQKAKNIQYF.

The CDR3 reads CASSQERRVRTDTQYF. The CDR3, as DNA: TGCGCCAGCAGCCAAGAGAGGCGGGTTCGCACAGATACGCAGTATTTT. The chain is built from TRBV4-3 and TRBJ2-3, with a possible D match to TRBD2 (5 bases). The CDR3 has 16 residues. In germline, CDR1 is LGHNA, CDR2 YSLEER. V shed 0 bases and J shed 1 base, with 11 bases lying between them.

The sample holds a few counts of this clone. CDR3 DNA: TGTGCCAGCAGTGAACAGGGGTGGATCAATCAGCCCCAGCATTTT. This sequence encodes CASSEQGWINQPQHF. The chain combines TRBV6-1 with TRBJ1-5; D is perhaps TRBD1 (6 bases). The CDR3 is 15 residues long. V lost 2 bases and J 3 bases, leaving 11 bases between the germline ends. Germline values: CDR1 MNHNS, CDR2 SASEGT.

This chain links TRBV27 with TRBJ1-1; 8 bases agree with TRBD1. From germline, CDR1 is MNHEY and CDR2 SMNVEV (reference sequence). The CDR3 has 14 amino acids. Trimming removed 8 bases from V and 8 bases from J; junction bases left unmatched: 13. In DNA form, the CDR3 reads TGTGCCAGCCTTCCGACAGGGGTCGGGATCGAAGCTTTCTTT. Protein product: CASLPTGVGIEAFF.

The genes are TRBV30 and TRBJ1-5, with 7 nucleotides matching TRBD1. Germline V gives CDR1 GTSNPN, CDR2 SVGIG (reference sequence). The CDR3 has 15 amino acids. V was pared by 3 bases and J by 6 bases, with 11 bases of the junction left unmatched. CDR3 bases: TGTGCCTGGAGCCCAGGAGGGGGCGCTTCTCAGCCCCAGCATTTT. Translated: CAWSPGGGASQPQHF.

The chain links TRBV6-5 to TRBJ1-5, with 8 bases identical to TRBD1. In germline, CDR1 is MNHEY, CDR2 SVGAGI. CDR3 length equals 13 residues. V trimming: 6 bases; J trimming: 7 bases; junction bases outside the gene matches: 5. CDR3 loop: CASRTGEHQPQHF. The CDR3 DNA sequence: TGTGCCAGCAGGACAGGGGAGCACCAGCCCCAGCATTTT.

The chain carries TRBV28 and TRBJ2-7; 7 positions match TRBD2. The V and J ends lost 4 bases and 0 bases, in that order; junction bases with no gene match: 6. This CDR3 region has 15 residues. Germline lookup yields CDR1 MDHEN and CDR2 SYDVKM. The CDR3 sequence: CASSYRGGTSYEQYF. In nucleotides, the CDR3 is TGTGCCAGCAGTTATCGGGGAGGGACCTCCTACGAGCAGTACTTC.

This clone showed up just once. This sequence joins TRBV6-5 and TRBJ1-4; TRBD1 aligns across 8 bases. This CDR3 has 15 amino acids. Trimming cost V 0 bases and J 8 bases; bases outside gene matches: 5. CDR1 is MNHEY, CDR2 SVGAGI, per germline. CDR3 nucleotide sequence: TGTGCCAGCAGTTACTCGACAGGGGTTCGAGAAAAACTGTTTTTT. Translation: CASSYSTGVREKLFF.

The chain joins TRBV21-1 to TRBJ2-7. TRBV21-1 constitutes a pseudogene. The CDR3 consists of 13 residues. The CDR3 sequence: CASSRTDDYEQYF. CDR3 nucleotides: TGTGCCAGCAGTCGGACCGATGACTACGAGCAGTACTTC.